The 2 T cell receptor beta chains below come from one sample, sequenced in a study of blood T cell repertoires in COVID-19. Some clones are missing from TCRdb's copy, which holds only in-frame ones; the method was immunoSEQ multiplex PCR. The sample carries some 140,000 clones, 70% to 85% recorded once. The sample taken for sequencing was peripheral blood. The receptors derive from a woman older than 75 with acute or convalescent COVID-19.

The rearrangement uses TRBV5-1 and TRBJ2-5; TRBD2 matches at 7 bases. Germline V gives CDR1 SGHRS, CDR2 YFSETQ. The CDR3 covers 11 residues. V lost 6 bases, J lost 5 bases, and 1 base stayed unmatched. CDR3 residues: CASMGGETQYF. CDR3 DNA sequence: TGCGCCAGCATGGGGGGGGAGACCCAGTACTTC.

The J gene is TRBJ1-1, the V gene TRBV5-1; tentative D call: TRBD1 (5 bases). This CDR3 has 17 residues. V lost 4 bases to trimming and J lost 0 bases, with 19 bases between them. Germline lookup yields CDR1 SGHRS and CDR2 YFSETQ. The CDR3 sequence: CASSPRTSTTMNTEAFF. The CDR3 DNA reads TGCGCCAGCAGCCCAAGGACATCCACAACCATGAACACTGAAGCTTTCTTT.